These 11 T cell receptor beta chains originate from one sample sequenced in a study of CD8+ T cells in alopecia areata. The sequencing template was cDNA reverse transcribed from extracted RNA. TCRdb's table, derived via immunoSEQ multiplex PCR, lists solely in-frame clones and lacks some. The sample has 220,000 or so clones, around three fifths seen once. This specimen consisted of CD4+ T cells sorted from blood, obtained at week 0. These receptors originate from a human donor with alopecia areata.

The chain carries TRBV7-3 and TRBJ2-7, with a weak D call TRBD2 (5 bases). CDR1 SGHTA and CDR2 FQGTGA come from the germline V gene. The CDR3 totals 15 residues. Trimming cost V 4 bases and J 0 bases, with 13 bases left between them. CDR3 bases: TGTGCCAGCAGCTCCACAGTGGGAGCCTCCTACGAGCAGTACTTC. Translating it yields CASSSTVGASYEQYF. The full variable domain, its missing parts supplied by reference TRBV7-3 and TRBJ2-7, is GAGVSQTPSNKVTEKGKYVELRCDPISGHTALYWYRQSLGQGPEFLIYFQGTGAADDSGLPNDRFFAVRPEGSVSTLKIQRTERGDSAVYLCASSSTVGASYEQYFGPGTRLTVT.

V usage is TRBV2 and J usage is TRBJ2-7; no firm D call. Germline V CDR1 and CDR2: SNHLY, FYNNEI. Trimming removed 8 bases from V and 3 bases from J, with 11 bases in between. The CDR3 has 12 residues. The CDR3 DNA is TGTGCCAGCTCAGACCGACTCTACGAGCAGTACTTC. This encodes CASSDRLYEQYF.

The rearrangement links TRBV6-5 to TRBJ2-1; 9 nucleotides agree with TRBD1. V shed 6 bases, J shed 5 bases, and the junction held 8 bases outside the gene matches. CDR1 and CDR2 from the germline V gene are MNHEY and SVGAGI. The CDR3 runs to 15 residues. CDR3 DNA sequence: TGTGCCAGCAGCTCGGACAGGGGAACAAACAATGAGCAGTTCTTC. Residues: CASSSDRGTNNEQFF.

On this clone: Other DNA sequences of this sample code for an identical CDR3. The J gene is TRBJ1-3, the V gene TRBV18; D uncertain. The length of the CDR3 is 16 residues. Germline values: CDR1 KGHSH, CDR2 LQKENI. V lost 3 bases and J lost 2, with 14 bases in between. DNA for the CDR3: TGTGCCAGCTCACCCACCCCAGGCAAGACTGGAAACACCATATATTTT. Amino acid sequence: CASSPTPGKTGNTIYF.

The rearrangement uses TRBV18 and TRBJ2-7; 8 nucleotides match TRBD2. From germline, CDR1 is KGHSH and CDR2 LQKENI. The V segment lost 6 bases and the J segment 2 bases; nucleotides outside the gene matches: 9. The CDR3 is 15 amino acids. The CDR3 coding sequence is TGTGCCAGCTCCCCAAGGGCGGGACTAGCCTACGAGCAGTACTTC. It encodes CASSPRAGLAYEQYF. Full variable domain (missing parts from reference TRBV18 and TRBJ2-7): NAGVMQNPRHLVRRRGQEARLRCSPMKGHSHVYWYRQLPEEGLKFMVYLQKENIIDESGMPKERFSAEFPKEGPSILRIQQVVRGDSAAYFCASSPRAGLAYEQYFGPGTRLTVT.

This clone was found once. This rearrangement joins TRBV11-2 to TRBJ2-5; D possibly corresponds to TRBD1 (5 bases). V dropped 6 bases and J dropped 5 bases, with 22 bases sitting between them. Germline values: CDR1 SGHAT, CDR2 FQNNGV. This CDR3 has 16 residues. CDR3 DNA: TGTGCCAGCAGAGCGCTAAAGGGGCAGTTAGTGGAGACCCAGTACTTC. Its translation is CASRALKGQLVETQYF.

This clone was observed a handful of times. The chain joins TRBV25-1 to TRBJ1-1; D gene uncertain. Germline loops: CDR1 MGHDK, CDR2 SYGVNS. The CDR3 covers 13 residues. V was pared by 6 bases and J by 0 bases, with 8 bases between. The CDR3: CASRSGVNTEAFF. The CDR3 coding sequence is TGTGCCAGCAGGTCTGGGGTGAACACTGAAGCTTTCTTT.

In its sample, this clone was seen once. The chain joins TRBV27 to TRBJ2-5; D could derive from TRBD1 or TRBD2 (5 bases each). The CDR3 consists of 14 residues. Germline V gene lookup returns CDR1 MNHEY and CDR2 SMNVEV (reference sequence). V lost 6 bases to trimming and J lost 1 base, with 12 bases between them. The CDR3 DNA reads as TGTGCCAGCAGACCTCCCGGGACCCAAGAGACCCAGTACTTC. Protein sequence: CASRPPGTQETQYF.

The J gene is TRBJ2-6, the V gene TRBV4-1, with 9 bases aligning to TRBD2. Germline CDR1 and CDR2: MGHRA and YSYEKL. This CDR3 contains 18 residues. The V gene end was trimmed by 0 bases and the J gene end by 0 bases; junction bases not matched to a gene: 3. The CDR3 bases are TGCGCCAGCAGCCAAGATAGCGGGAGATTCTCTGGGGCCAACGTCCTGACTTTC. This encodes CASSQDSGRFSGANVLTF.

The chain carries TRBV9 and TRBJ2-1; 8 bases fit TRBD1. CDR3 length: 16 residues. Germline-derived CDR1 and CDR2 are SGDLS and YYNGEE. V lost 0 bases to trimming and J lost 9 bases; unmatched junction nucleotides: 11. Here the CDR3 reads CASSVAGQGRSSEQFF. The CDR3 DNA reads TGTGCCAGCAGCGTAGCCGGACAGGGACGGAGTAGTGAGCAGTTCTTC.

The chain employs TRBV27 and TRBJ2-1; TRBD2 matches 11 bases. The germline gives CDR1 MNHEY, CDR2 SMNVEV (reference sequence). This CDR3 is 16 amino acids long. V lost 5 bases and J lost 8; bases outside the gene matches: 11. CDR3 region: CASSKGLAGSVHEQFF. In DNA form, the CDR3 reads TGTGCCAGCAGTAAAGGACTAGCGGGTTCTGTCCATGAGCAGTTCTTC.